One and the same sample provided the 5 T cell receptor beta chains below, sequenced in a study of blood T cell repertoires in COVID-19. Only in-frame clones appear in the TCRdb table, and some are missing; sequencing was by immunoSEQ multiplex PCR. Counted here are some 70,000 clones, around 86% occurring once; the ten biggest clones make up around 6.7%. Sequencing was done on a sample of peripheral blood. These receptor sequences come from a man in his forties or fifties with active COVID-19.

The J gene is TRBJ2-2, the V gene TRBV9; D not resolved. Germline loops: CDR1 SGDLS, CDR2 YYNGEE. The ends were cut back, 0 bases at V and 0 bases at J, with 9 bases in the middle. The CDR3 has 16 residues. CDR3 coding DNA: TGTGCCAGCAGCGTAGTATCCTACCCGAACACCGGGGAGCTGTTTTTT. Its translation: CASSVVSYPNTGELFF.

The rearrangement uses TRBV7-9 and TRBJ2-7; 7 bases map to TRBD1. The CDR3 is made up of 12 amino acids. CDR1 SEHNR and CDR2 FQNEAQ come from the germline V gene (reference sequence). J gave up 5 bases and V 5 bases, and 3 bases lay outside the gene matches. The CDR3 coding sequence is TGTGCCAGCAGCCAAGGGGGCAACGAGCAGTACTTC. Its protein product is CASSQGGNEQYF.

The J gene is TRBJ2-3, the V gene TRBV11-2; unclear D gene. The CDR3 covers 16 residues. The V gene lost 0 bases and the J gene lost 2 bases, with 12 bases spanning the gap. Germline V lookup: CDR1 SGHAT, CDR2 FQNNGV. CDR3 loop: CASSLEWASNTDTQYF. The CDR3 DNA sequence: TGTGCCAGCAGCTTAGAGTGGGCATCTAACACAGATACGCAGTATTTT.

The chain links TRBV3-1 (or the pseudogene TRBV3-2) to TRBJ1-2, with D possibly being TRBD1 (6 bases). V dropped 1 base and J dropped 4 bases, with 16 bases sitting between them. This CDR3 is 16 amino acids long. CDR1 is LGHDT, CDR2 YNNKEL, per germline (reference sequence). The chain's CDR3 is CASSQAWAGASYGYTF. The CDR3 DNA sequence: TGTGCCAGCAGCCAAGCCTGGGCAGGGGCCTCCTATGGCTACACCTTC.

V gene TRBV4-3 combines with J gene TRBJ2-3; 10 bases are a match to TRBD2. This CDR3 has 19 residues. Trimming took 2 bases from V and 0 from J; bases not matched to a gene: 11. Germline V gene sequence: CDR1 LGHNA, CDR2 YSLEER. The CDR3 DNA follows: TGCGCCAGCAGCCAACGGGAAGCGGGAGGGCCCAGAAGCACAGATACGCAGTATTTT. Amino acids: CASSQREAGGPRSTDTQYF.